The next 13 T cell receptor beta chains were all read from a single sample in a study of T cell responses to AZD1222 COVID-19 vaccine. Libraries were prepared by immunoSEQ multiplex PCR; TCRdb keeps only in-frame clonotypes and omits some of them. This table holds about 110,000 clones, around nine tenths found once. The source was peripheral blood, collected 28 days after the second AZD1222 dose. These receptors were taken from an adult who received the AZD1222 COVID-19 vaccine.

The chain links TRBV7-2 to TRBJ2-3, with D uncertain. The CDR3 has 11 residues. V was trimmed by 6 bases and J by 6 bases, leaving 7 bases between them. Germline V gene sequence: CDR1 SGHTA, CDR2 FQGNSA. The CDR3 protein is CASSVMDTQYF. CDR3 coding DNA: TGTGCCAGCAGTGTGATGGATACGCAGTATTTT.

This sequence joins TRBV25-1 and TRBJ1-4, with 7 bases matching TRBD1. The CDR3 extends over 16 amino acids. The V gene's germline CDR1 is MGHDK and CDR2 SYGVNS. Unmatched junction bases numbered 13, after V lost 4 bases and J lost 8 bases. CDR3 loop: CASSVWRGTAGEKLFF. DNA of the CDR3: TGTGCCAGCAGTGTTTGGCGCGGGACAGCTGGGGAAAAACTGTTTTTT.

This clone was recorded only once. As DNA, the CDR3 is TGTGCCAGCAGCTTCGGCTACAGGGTGGGTGGAGAGACCCAGTACTTC. As protein: CASSFGYRVGGETQYF. The chain links TRBV5-4 to TRBJ2-5; D possibly corresponds to TRBD1 (6 bases). Trimming removed 2 bases at V and 4 bases at J, with 18 bases between. Looked up from germline, CDR1 is SGHNT and CDR2 is YYREEE (reference sequence). The CDR3 loop spans 16 amino acids.

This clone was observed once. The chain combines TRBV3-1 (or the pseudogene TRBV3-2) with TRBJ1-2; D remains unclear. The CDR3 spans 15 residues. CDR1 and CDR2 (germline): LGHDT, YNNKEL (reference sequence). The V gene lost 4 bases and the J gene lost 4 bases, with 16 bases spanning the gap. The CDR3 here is CASSLGVRLSYGYTF. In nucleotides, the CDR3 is TGTGCCAGCAGCCTCGGTGTGAGGTTGTCCTATGGCTACACCTTC.

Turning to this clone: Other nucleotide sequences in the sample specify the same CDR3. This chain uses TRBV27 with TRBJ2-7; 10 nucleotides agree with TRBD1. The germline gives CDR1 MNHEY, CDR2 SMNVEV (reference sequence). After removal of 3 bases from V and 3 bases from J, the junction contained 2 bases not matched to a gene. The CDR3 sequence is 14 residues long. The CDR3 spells CASSFRDRGYEQYF. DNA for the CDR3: TGTGCCAGCAGTTTCAGGGACAGGGGCTACGAGCAGTACTTC.

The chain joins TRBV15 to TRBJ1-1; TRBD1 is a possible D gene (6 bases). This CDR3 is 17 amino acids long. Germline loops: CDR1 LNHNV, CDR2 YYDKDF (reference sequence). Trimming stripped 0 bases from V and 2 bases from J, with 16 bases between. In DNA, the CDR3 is TGTGCCACCAGCAGAGATTTCGGGGGCCTTGTCAACACTGAAGCTTTCTTT. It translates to CATSRDFGGLVNTEAFF. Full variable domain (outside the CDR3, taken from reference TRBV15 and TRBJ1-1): DAMVIQNPRYQVTQFGKPVTLSCSQTLNHNVMYWYQQKSSQAPKLLFHYYDKDFNNEADTPDNFQSRRPNTSFCFLDIRSPGLGDTAMYLCATSRDFGGLVNTEAFFGQGTRLTVV.

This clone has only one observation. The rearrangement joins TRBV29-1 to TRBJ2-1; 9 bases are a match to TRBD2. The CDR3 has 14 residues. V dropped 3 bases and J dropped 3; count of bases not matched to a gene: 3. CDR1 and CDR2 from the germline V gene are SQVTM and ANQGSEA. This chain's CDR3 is CSVDSSGVYNEQFF. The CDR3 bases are TGCAGCGTTGATTCTAGCGGGGTCTACAATGAGCAGTTCTTC.

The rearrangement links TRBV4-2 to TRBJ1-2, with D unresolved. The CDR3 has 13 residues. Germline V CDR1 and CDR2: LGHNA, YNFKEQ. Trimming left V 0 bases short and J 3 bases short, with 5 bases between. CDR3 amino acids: CASSQDLYYGYTF. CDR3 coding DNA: TGTGCCAGCAGCCAAGATCTGTACTATGGCTACACCTTC.

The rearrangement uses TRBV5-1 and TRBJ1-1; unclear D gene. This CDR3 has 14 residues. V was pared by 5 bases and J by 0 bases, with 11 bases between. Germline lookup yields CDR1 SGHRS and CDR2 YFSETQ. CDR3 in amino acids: CASRRTEMNTEAFF. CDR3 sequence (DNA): TGCGCCAGCAGACGGACGGAGATGAACACTGAAGCTTTCTTT.

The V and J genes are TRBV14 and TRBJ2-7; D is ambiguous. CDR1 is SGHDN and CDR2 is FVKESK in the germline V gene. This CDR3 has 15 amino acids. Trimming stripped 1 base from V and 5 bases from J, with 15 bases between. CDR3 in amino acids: CASSQATLRTDEQYF. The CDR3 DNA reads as TGTGCCAGCAGCCAAGCTACGTTACGTACGGACGAGCAGTACTTC.

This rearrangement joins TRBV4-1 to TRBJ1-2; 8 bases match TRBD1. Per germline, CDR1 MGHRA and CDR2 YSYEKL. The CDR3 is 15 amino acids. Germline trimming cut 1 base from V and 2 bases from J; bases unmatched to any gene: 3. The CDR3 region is CASSQGRTGNYGYTF. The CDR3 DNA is TGCGCCAGCAGCCAAGGAAGGACAGGGAACTATGGCTACACCTTC.

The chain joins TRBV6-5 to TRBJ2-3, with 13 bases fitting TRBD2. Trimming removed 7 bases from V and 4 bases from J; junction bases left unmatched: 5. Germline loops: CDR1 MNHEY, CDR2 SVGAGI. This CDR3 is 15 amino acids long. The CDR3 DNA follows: TGTGCCAGCACACGAGGGACTAGCGGGGCAGATACGCAGTATTTT. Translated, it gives CASTRGTSGADTQYF.

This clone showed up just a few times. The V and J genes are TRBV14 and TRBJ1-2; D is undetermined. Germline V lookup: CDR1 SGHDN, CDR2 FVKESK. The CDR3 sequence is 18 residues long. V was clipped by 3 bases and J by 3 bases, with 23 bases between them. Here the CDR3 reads CASSQPIVNAGRYYGYTF. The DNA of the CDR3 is TGTGCCAGCAGCCAGCCAATCGTCAATGCTGGGAGGTACTATGGCTACACCTTC.